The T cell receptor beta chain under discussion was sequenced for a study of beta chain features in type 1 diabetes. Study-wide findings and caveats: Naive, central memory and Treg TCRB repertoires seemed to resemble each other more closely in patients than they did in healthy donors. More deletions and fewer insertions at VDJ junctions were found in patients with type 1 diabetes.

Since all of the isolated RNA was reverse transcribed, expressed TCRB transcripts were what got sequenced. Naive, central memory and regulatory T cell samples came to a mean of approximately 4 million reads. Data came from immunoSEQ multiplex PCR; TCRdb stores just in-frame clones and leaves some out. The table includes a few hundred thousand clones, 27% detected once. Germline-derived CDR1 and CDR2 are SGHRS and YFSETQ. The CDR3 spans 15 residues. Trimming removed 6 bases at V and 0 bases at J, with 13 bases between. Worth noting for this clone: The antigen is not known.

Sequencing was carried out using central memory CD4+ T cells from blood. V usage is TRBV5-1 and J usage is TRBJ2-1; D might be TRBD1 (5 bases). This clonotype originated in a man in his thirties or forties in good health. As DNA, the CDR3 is TGCGCCAGCACGCTGACGGACACCTCCTACAATGAGCAGTTCTTC. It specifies CASTLTDTSYNEQFF.